The present entry profiles one TCR beta chain with its context. It was during active infection that Seattle patients were enrolled and then longitudinally followed. With 1 base removed from V and 8 bases from J, the gap between germline ends came to 18 bases. This CDR3 is built from 16 residues. Germline CDR1 reads LNHNV; CDR2 reads YYDKDF (reference sequence). These data originate in a study of blood T cell repertoires in COVID-19. Across the whole study: Sources were T cells, B-cell-depleted T cells, or PBMCs; the material itself was cDNA or gDNA.

Original data processing: Amplified reference gene primers provided the basis for estimating nucleated cell counts. Repertoires were generated with immunoSEQ multiplex PCR, while TCRdb's copy carries only in-frame clones and drops some. V, J and clone size reflect that table, while D and trimming were determined from the DNA. The table lists 200,000 to 250,000 clones, almost 85% of them singletons. The material sequenced was peripheral blood. V gene TRBV15 combines with J gene TRBJ1-5; D unresolved. This clonotype originated in a man in his fifties or sixties with COVID-19, enrolled during active disease. As DNA, the CDR3 is TGTGCCACCAGCAGAGGAGACAACGGCCCCCTTGAGCCCCAGCATTTT. Translation gives CATSRGDNGPLEPQHF.